This is a list of T cell receptor beta chains from one sample in a study of blood T cell repertoires in COVID-19. Libraries were prepared by immunoSEQ multiplex PCR; TCRdb keeps only in-frame clonotypes and omits some of them. Here the sample spans roughly 180,000 clones, roughly 82% being singletons. Sequenced: peripheral blood. Receptors were obtained from a woman aged 25 to 39 with acute or convalescent COVID-19. CDR3s include the opening cysteine and the closing phenylalanine or tryptophan.

j_call v_call cdr3_aa
TRBJ1-3 TRBV12-3/TRBV12-4 CASSQRVGNTIYF
TRBJ1-1 TRBV18 CASSSGQNTEAFF
TRBJ1-3 TRBV30 CAWSVNSGSGNTIYF
TRBJ2-7 TRBV27 CASNRLGQGASSPSYEQYF
TRBJ2-5 TRBV27 CASSFSLGSETQYF
TRBJ1-2 TRBV19 CASSITGGQGNRYTF
TRBJ1-2 TRBV2 CASPKENGYTF
TRBJ1-3 TRBV6-6 CASSYSPGVNTIYF
TRBJ2-1 TRBV7-8 CASSANTGLAGSNEQFF
TRBJ2-7 TRBV2 CASSGLAGVYEQYF
TRBJ1-1 TRBV6-2/TRBV6-3 CASSYGGTNTEAFF
TRBJ1-2 TRBV5-6 CASSSPQGDGYTF
TRBJ1-2 TRBV29-1 CSVEAGQGAGYTF
TRBJ1-6 TRBV6-5 CASSYGTGDSPLHF
TRBJ2-1 TRBV30 CAWGRRSGNEQFF
TRBJ2-7 TRBV5-1 CASARDRDYEQYF
TRBJ2-3 TRBV30 CAWSGVAGRRDDTQYF
TRBJ2-3 TRBV28 CASSGTGTQRDTQYF
TRBJ2-2 TRBV7-9 CASSLGGGSTGELFF
TRBJ1-2 TRBV28 CASSLRRGPVNYGYTF
TRBJ2-7 TRBV7-2 CASSWTAGAYEQYF
TRBJ1-3 TRBV14 CASSGYRGNTIYF
TRBJ1-4 TRBV9 CASSVGGQRNEKLFF
TRBJ2-1 TRBV28 CASSLGLDRNEQFF